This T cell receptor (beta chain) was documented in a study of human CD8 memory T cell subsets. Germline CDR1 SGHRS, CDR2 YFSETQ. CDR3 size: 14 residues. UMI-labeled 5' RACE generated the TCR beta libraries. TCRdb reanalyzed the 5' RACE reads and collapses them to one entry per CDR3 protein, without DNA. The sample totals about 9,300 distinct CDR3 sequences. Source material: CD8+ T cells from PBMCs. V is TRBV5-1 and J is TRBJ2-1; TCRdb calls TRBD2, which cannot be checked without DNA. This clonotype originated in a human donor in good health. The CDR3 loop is CASSPGLADNEQFF.